Here is one T cell receptor (beta chain) with its context. Only CD45RO-negative cells positively selected for CCR7 counted as naive CD8 cells, so terminally differentiated effector memory CD45RA+ cells were excluded. Some clones are missing from TCRdb's copy, which holds only in-frame ones; the method was immunoSEQ multiplex PCR. The sample lists 550,000 to 650,000 clones, approximately 96% occurring once. This entry belongs to a study of shared clonotypes between healthy human individuals. CDR1 SEHNR and CDR2 FQNEAQ come from the germline V gene (reference sequence). The CDR3 extends over 16 amino acids. V shed 1 base, J shed 0 bases, and the junction held 6 bases outside the gene matches.

This clonotype was sampled from a woman between 25 and 40 years old in good health. V usage is TRBV7-9 and J usage is TRBJ2-7; the match to TRBD2 covers 7 bases. The sequenced sample consisted of naive CD8+ T cells sorted from blood. The CDR3 sequence is CASSLDPAGPSYEQYF. In nucleotides, the CDR3 is TGTGCCAGCAGCTTAGACCCAGCGGGACCCTCCTACGAGCAGTACTTC.